The 28 T cell receptor beta chains listed next were all sequenced from one sample in a study of metastatic and nonmetastatic thyroid tumors. MiXCR re-clonotyped the PCR reads for TCRdb. In the table there are just under 5,500 clones, 32% of which are singletons. All patients were treatment-naive before thyroid surgery. The specimen sequenced was adjacent normal tissue. These receptors all come from a female donor with papillary thyroid cancer or a benign thyroid nodule (not recorded which). Some clones in this sample may be carry-over from other donors' samples.

Concerning this clone: Germline and junction disagree at one end, which may indicate a read error. J is TRBJ1-1 and V is TRBV5-4; D gene uncertain. There are 14 residues in the CDR3. Germline CDR1 SGHNT, CDR2 YYREEE (reference sequence). CDR3: CASSSQTVGTEAFF. In DNA, the CDR3 is TGCGCCAGCAGCTCTCAAACCGTGGGGACTGAAGCTTTCTTT.

In the case of this clone: One junction end disagrees with the germline gene, perhaps due to a read error. The gene calls are TRBV6-1 and TRBJ1-1, with D unresolved. The CDR3 length is 14 residues. The germline V gene encodes CDR1 MNHNS and CDR2 SASEGT. The CDR3 loop reads CDSSAGPWLTEAIF. CDR3 in DNA: TGTGACAGCAGTGCTGGTCCGTGGCTAACTGAAGCTATCTTT.

A note on this clone: An end of the junction does not agree with germline; a read error may underlie this. This chain joins TRBV6-5 and TRBJ2-3, with 7 nucleotides matching TRBD1. The length of the CDR3 is 16 residues. Germline CDR1 MNHEY, CDR2 SVGAGI. The chain's CDR3 is CASSYSPSTGTDRQYF. For the CDR3, the DNA is TGTGCCAGCAGTTACTCACCTTCGACAGGGACAGATAGGCAGTATTTT.

The rearrangement links TRBV5-1 to TRBJ2-3, with 12 bases lining up with TRBD2. Per germline, CDR1 SGHRS and CDR2 YFSETQ. The CDR3 length is 17 residues. V trimming: 5 bases; J trimming: 0 bases; junction bases outside the gene matches: 7. The CDR3 coding sequence is TGCGCCAGCAGTCTTGGACTAGCGGGGCCTAGCACAGATACGCAGTATTTT. It is translated as CASSLGLAGPSTDTQYF.

By frequency in the sample, this clone is medium-sized (0.01 to 0.1%). The chain is built from TRBV20-1 and TRBJ1-3, with D uncertain. CDR3 length: 12 residues. V was shortened by 0 bases and J by 10 bases, with 10 bases between the two germline ends. The V gene's germline CDR1 is DFQATT and CDR2 SNEGSKA (reference sequence). CDR3 region: CSARELEQTIYF. The CDR3 region has the DNA TGCAGTGCTAGAGAATTAGAACAAACCATATATTTT.

The CDR3 protein is CASSLQRYEQYF. As DNA, the CDR3 is TGTGCCAGCAGTTTACAGAGATACGAGCAGTACTTC. The chain links TRBV28 to TRBJ2-7; D call uncertain. Germline lookup yields CDR1 MDHEN and CDR2 SYDVKM. Trimming took 2 bases from V and 4 from J, leaving 6 bases between them. The CDR3 is 12 amino acids.

By share, this clone ranks as medium-sized (0.01 to 0.1%). The CDR3 DNA follows: TGTGCCAGCAGTCAGCAGTCGGCTATAAATGAGCAGTTCTTC. It translates to CASSQQSAINEQFF. The chain recombines TRBV27 with TRBJ2-1; no reliable D call. The CDR3 consists of 14 residues. Germline V CDR1 and CDR2: MNHEY, SMNVEV (reference sequence). V lost 5 bases, J lost 7 bases, and 15 bases lay in between.

This clone was observed a handful of times. The chain recombines TRBV6-2 or TRBV6-3 with TRBJ2-1; TRBD1 might be the D (6 bases). CDR3 length equals 15 residues. CDR1 is MNHEY, CDR2 SVGEGT, per germline. V gave up 2 bases and J gave up 5 bases, with 13 bases separating them. CDR3 bases: TGTGCCAGCAGTTACCCAGGGGTAGGCGACAATGAGCAGTTCTTC. Protein product: CASSYPGVGDNEQFF.

The chain is built from TRBV15 and TRBJ2-1, with D possibly TRBD2 on 6 matching bases. The germline V gene encodes CDR1 LNHNV and CDR2 YYDKDF (reference sequence). Trimming took off 9 bases at V and 4 bases at J, with 13 bases between the two ends. This CDR3 has 13 residues. CDR3 coding DNA: TGTGCCACTGGGACTTCCATTTACAATGAGCAGTTCTTC. Its translation is CATGTSIYNEQFF.

This clone is deemed medium-sized. In nucleotides, the CDR3 is TGTGCCAGCAGTGGCCGGACAGGGGTCAATGAAAAACTGTTTTTT. It encodes CASSGRTGVNEKLFF. The genes are TRBV2 and TRBJ1-4, with 9 bases lining up with TRBD1. J gave up 5 bases and V 4 bases, and 5 bases lay outside the gene matches. Germline V gives CDR1 SNHLY, CDR2 FYNNEI. The CDR3 sequence is 15 residues long.

In regard to this clone: The junction does not match germline at one end; this may be a read error. The gene calls are TRBV20-1 and TRBJ2-3, with D possibly matching TRBD2 (6 bases). CDR3 length: 11 amino acids. Germline assignment: CDR1 DFQATT and CDR2 SNEGSKA (reference sequence). In DNA form, the CDR3 reads TGCAGTGAGACAACGGGAGATACACAGTATTTT. This gives the protein CSETTGDTQYF.

The rearrangement links TRBV28 to TRBJ1-2; no clear D. This CDR3 is 13 amino acids long. Germline CDR1 reads MDHEN; CDR2 reads SYDVKM. Trimming cost V 3 bases and J 4 bases, with 9 bases left between them. The CDR3: CASSLAIRYGYTF. The CDR3 DNA reads as TGTGCCAGCAGTTTGGCAATCCGCTATGGCTACACCTTC.

For this clone: The junction differs from germline at one of its ends, possibly a read error. V is TRBV11-2 and J is TRBJ2-4; perhaps TRBD2 as D (5 bases). The CDR3 is made up of 14 amino acids. Per the germline V gene, CDR1 is SGHAT and CDR2 is FQNNGV. The CDR3 nucleotides read TGTGCCAACAGCCCTGACTCCGGCGGGTACATTCAGTACTTC. Protein product: CANSPDSGGYIQYF.

Judged by abundance, this clone is medium-sized. The rearrangement links TRBV28 to TRBJ2-6, with a possible D match to TRBD2 (6 bases). Germline assignment: CDR1 MDHEN and CDR2 SYDVKM. This CDR3 region has 18 residues. Trimming took off 1 base at V and 0 bases at J, with 13 bases between the two ends. The CDR3 DNA reads as TGTGCCAGCAGTTTATCGAGTTACGGGGGCTCTGGGGCCAACGTCCTGACTTTC. It encodes CASSLSSYGGSGANVLTF.

The chain employs TRBV5-1 and TRBJ2-7; 7 bases match TRBD2. Germline V gene data show CDR1 as SGHRS and CDR2 as YFSETQ. The V segment lost 0 bases and the J segment 6 bases; nucleotides outside the gene matches: 3. The CDR3 loop spans 13 amino acids. The CDR3 is CASSLDGRSEQYF. The CDR3 DNA reads TGCGCCAGCAGCTTGGACGGGAGGAGCGAGCAGTACTTC.

The chain couples TRBV5-6 to TRBJ2-7, with D unresolved. There are 14 residues in the CDR3. With 0 bases removed from V and 7 bases from J, the gap between germline ends came to 14 bases. Germline V gene data show CDR1 as SGHDT and CDR2 as YYEEEE. DNA for the CDR3: TGTGCCAGCAGCTTGGCCGACCGCTCGAGTGAGCAGTACTTC. Translating it yields CASSLADRSSEQYF.

This clone was observed a single time. Germline is not matched at one junction end, which may reflect a read error. Here the CDR3 reads CASSFSGSGGADTQYF. The CDR3 DNA is TGCGCTAGCAGCTTCTCCGGATCGGGAGGGGCAGATACGCAGTATTTT. The rearrangement uses TRBV5-1 and TRBJ2-3; 8 bases fit TRBD2. This CDR3 region has 16 residues. Looked up from germline, CDR1 is SGHRS and CDR2 is YFSETQ.

This clone occurred once. The chain recombines TRBV5-1 with TRBJ1-5, with D maybe TRBD1 (6 bases). CDR1 and CDR2 from the germline V gene are SGHRS and YFSETQ. The V and J ends lost 0 bases and 8 bases respectively, with 15 bases between them. This CDR3 has 15 amino acids. CDR3 protein: CASSLGQVDLEPQHF. CDR3 DNA: TGCGCCAGCAGCTTGGGACAGGTCGATCTAGAGCCCCAGCATTTT.

A remark on this clone: In this CDR3 the conserved last residue, phenylalanine or tryptophan, is missing, so a read error is likely. The gene calls are TRBV29-1 and TRBJ2-3, with a tentative D call TRBD1 (5 bases). CDR1 is SQVTM, CDR2 ANQGSEA, per germline. V was clipped by 7 bases and J by 7 bases, with 24 bases between them. This CDR3 spans 15 amino acids. The CDR3 nucleotides read TGCAGCGGCGCAGGAGTTGGCGGTAGGACATATACGCAGTATTGC. It translates to CSGAGVGGRTYTQYC.

The CDR3 DNA reads TGTGCCAGCAGCCCCAAGAGGGGGGGTAAAACCTACAATGAGCAGTTCTTC. Protein sequence: CASSPKRGGKTYNEQFF. The chain carries TRBV6-1 and TRBJ2-1, with D maybe TRBD2 (7 bases). Germline CDR1 and CDR2: MNHNS and SASEGT. There are 17 residues in the CDR3. Trimming stripped 6 bases from V and 2 bases from J, with 20 bases between.

This clone was recorded a few times. The CDR3 nucleotides are TGTGCCAGCAGTTACTGGGGGTCGAGAGCTTTCTTT. Its translation: CASSYWGSRAFF. The chain has TRBV6-2 or TRBV6-3 and TRBJ1-1; D may be TRBD1 (5 bases). This CDR3 is 12 amino acids long. V lost 1 base to trimming and J lost 10 bases, with 10 bases between them. The germline V gene encodes CDR1 MNHEY and CDR2 SVGEGT.

In its sample, this clone is large. The rearrangement uses TRBV7-2 and TRBJ2-7; D remains ambiguous. CDR3 length: 13 amino acids. Trimming pared 2 bases from V and 1 base from J, leaving 6 bases between. Germline loops: CDR1 SGHTA, CDR2 FQGNSA. CDR3 bases: TGTGCCAGCAGCTTAAGAGTTTCCTACGAGCAGTACTTC. Its protein is CASSLRVSYEQYF.

The rearrangement links TRBV27 to TRBJ2-7, with 9 bases fitting TRBD1. CDR1 and CDR2 (germline): MNHEY, SMNVEV (reference sequence). The length of the CDR3 is 14 residues. V was clipped by 5 bases and J by 3 bases; unmatched bases: 5. The CDR3, as DNA: TGTGCCAGCAGTCTAGGGACAGGGAGCTACGAGCAGTACTTC. It encodes CASSLGTGSYEQYF.

This rearrangement joins TRBV20-1 to TRBJ1-1, with D perhaps matching TRBD1 (5 bases). The CDR3 consists of 15 residues. The V end was cut by 1 base, the J end by 4 bases, with 16 bases between. Germline assignment: CDR1 DFQATT and CDR2 SNEGSKA (reference sequence). CDR3: CSARGIRGGSTEAFF. The DNA of the CDR3 is TGCAGTGCTAGAGGAATAAGGGGAGGATCCACTGAAGCTTTCTTT.

This chain joins TRBV5-1 and TRBJ2-7; D perhaps matches TRBD1 (5 bases). Looked up from germline, CDR1 is SGHRS and CDR2 is YFSETQ. V was cut by 4 bases and J by 0 bases, with 14 bases left in between. The CDR3 is made up of 15 amino acids. This chain's CDR3 is CASSTRQLSSYEQYF. The CDR3 DNA is TGCGCCAGCAGCACCAGACAGCTAAGCTCCTACGAGCAGTACTTC.

This clone has at least ten counts. Other DNA sequences of this sample code for an identical CDR3. The chain recombines TRBV20-1 with TRBJ2-2; D unresolved. The V gene's germline CDR1 is DFQATT and CDR2 SNEGSKA (reference sequence). CDR3 size: 13 residues. Trimming pared 4 bases from V and 9 bases from J, leaving 15 bases between. The CDR3 bases are TGCAGTGCTATAAGACCTCCGTCTAGGGAGCTGTTTTTT. Translation: CSAIRPPSRELFF.

The sample holds a few counts of this clone. The chain joins TRBV6-1 to TRBJ1-6, with 8 positions matching TRBD1. This CDR3 spans 13 amino acids. V was pared by 11 bases and J by 9 bases, with 9 bases of the junction left unmatched. The germline CDR1 and CDR2 sequences are MNHNS and SASEGT. The CDR3: CAHAGGVGSPLHF. The CDR3 DNA is TGTGCCCACGCAGGGGGCGTCGGTTCACCCCTCCACTTT.

The chain recombines TRBV20-1 with TRBJ2-7, with no clear D. V lost 0 bases and J lost 4, with 16 bases in between. CDR3 length equals 15 residues. Looked up from germline, CDR1 is DFQATT and CDR2 is SNEGSKA (reference sequence). Written as DNA, the CDR3 is TGCAGTGCTAGAGATTTCCACGGAGTGGATTACGAGCAGTACTTC. It encodes CSARDFHGVDYEQYF.